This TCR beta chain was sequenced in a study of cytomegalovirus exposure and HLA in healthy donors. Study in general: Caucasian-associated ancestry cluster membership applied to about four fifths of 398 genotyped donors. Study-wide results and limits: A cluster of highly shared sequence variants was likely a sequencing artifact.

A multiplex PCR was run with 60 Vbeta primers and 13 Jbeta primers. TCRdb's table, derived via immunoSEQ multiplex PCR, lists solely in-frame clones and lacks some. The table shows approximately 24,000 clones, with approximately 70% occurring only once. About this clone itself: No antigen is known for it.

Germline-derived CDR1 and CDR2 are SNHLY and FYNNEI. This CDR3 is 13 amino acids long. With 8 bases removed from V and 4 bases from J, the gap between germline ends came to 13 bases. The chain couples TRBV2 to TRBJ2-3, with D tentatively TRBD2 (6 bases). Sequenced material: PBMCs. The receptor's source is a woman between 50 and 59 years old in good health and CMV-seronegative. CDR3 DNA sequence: TGTGCCAGCCAGGCTAGGGAGGCAGATACGCAGTATTTT. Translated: CASQAREADTQYF.